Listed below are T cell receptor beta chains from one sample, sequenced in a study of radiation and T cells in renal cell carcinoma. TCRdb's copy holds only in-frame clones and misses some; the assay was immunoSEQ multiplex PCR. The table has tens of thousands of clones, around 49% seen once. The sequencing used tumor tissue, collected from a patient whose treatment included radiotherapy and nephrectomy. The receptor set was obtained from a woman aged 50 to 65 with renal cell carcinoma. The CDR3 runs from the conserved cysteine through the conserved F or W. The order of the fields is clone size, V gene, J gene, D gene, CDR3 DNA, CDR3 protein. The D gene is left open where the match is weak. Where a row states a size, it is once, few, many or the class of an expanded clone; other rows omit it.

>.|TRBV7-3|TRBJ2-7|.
TGTGCCAGCAGCTTAGCCTTCTACGAGCAGTACTTC
CASSLAFYEQYF
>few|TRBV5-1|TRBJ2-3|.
TGCGCCAGCAGCTTGCGTCGCGAACCCCTTGGTAGCACAGATACGCAGTATTTT
CASSLRREPLGSTDTQYF
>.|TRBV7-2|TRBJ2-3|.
TGTGCCAGCAGCTTAGGAGCGTTCACAGATACGCAGTATTTT
CASSLGAFTDTQYF
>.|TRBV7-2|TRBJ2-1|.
TGTGCCAGCAGCCCGGGACCCCAGAGCCACAATGAGCAGTTCTTC
CASSPGPQSHNEQFF
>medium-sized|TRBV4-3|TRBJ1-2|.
TGCGCCAGCAGCCAAGATCGCGTCGGGGCAAGCTATGGCTACACCTTC
CASSQDRVGASYGYTF
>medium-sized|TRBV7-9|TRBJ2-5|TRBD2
TGTGCCAGCAGCTTATTTAGCGGGGAGGAGACCCAGTACTTC
CASSLFSGEETQYF
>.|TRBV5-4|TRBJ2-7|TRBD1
TGTGCCAGCAGCTTTACCCGGGACAGGGGCTACGAGCAGTACTTC
CASSFTRDRGYEQYF
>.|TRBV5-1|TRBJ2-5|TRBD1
TGCGCCAGCAGCTTCCCGGTGACAGGGGAAGAGACCCAGTACTTC
CASSFPVTGEETQYF
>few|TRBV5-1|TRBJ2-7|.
TGCGCCAGCAGCTTGGGGAAGATCTACGAGCAGTACTTC
CASSLGKIYEQYF
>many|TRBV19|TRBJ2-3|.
TGTGCCAGTAGTATTGTCCTTACAACAGATACGCAGTATTTT
CASSIVLTTDTQYF
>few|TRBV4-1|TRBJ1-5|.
TGCGCCAGCAGCCCTTCTGGCGGATATCCTCAGCCCCAGCATTTT
CASSPSGGYPQPQHF
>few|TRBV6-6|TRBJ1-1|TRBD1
TGTGCCAGCAGCTCCCTTGACAGGGGTGGGACTGAAGCTTTCTTT
CASSSLDRGGTEAFF
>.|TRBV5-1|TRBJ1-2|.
TGCGCCAGCAGCTTGTCAGGGCAGAACTATGGCTACACCTTC
CASSLSGQNYGYTF